What follows are 16 T cell receptor beta chains derived from one specimen sequenced in a study of shared clonotypes between healthy human individuals. CD45RO-negative, CCR7-selected cells formed the naive CD8 fraction, which excluded terminally differentiated effector memory CD45RA+ cells. Repertoires were generated with immunoSEQ multiplex PCR, while TCRdb's copy carries only in-frame clones and drops some. The data hold about 2 million clones, with roughly 94% observed a single time. Specimen: naive CD8+ T cells sorted from blood. The origin of the receptors is a man aged 18 to 29 in good health.

This clone came up once. V is TRBV28 and J is TRBJ2-2, with D perhaps matching TRBD1 (6 bases). Looked up from germline, CDR1 is MDHEN and CDR2 is SYDVKM. The V end lost 5 bases, the J end lost 7 bases, and 14 bases lay between the germline ends. The CDR3 spans 14 residues. As DNA, the CDR3 is TGTGCCAGCAGTCTACAGGGAGAGGGCGGGGAGCTGTTTTTT. Its protein product is CASSLQGEGGELFF.

The chain employs TRBV15 and TRBJ2-1, with D perhaps given as TRBD1 or TRBD2 (5 bases each). With 5 bases removed from V and 7 bases from J, the gap between germline ends came to 15 bases. CDR1 is LNHNV, CDR2 YYDKDF, per germline (reference sequence). CDR3 length: 14 residues. CDR3 protein: CATSGLQGDNEQFF. The CDR3 DNA is TGTGCCACCAGCGGACTGCAGGGAGATAATGAGCAGTTCTTC.

The chain links TRBV27 to TRBJ1-2; D is unclear. V was trimmed by 2 bases and J by 3 bases, leaving 7 bases between them. The CDR3 sequence is 13 residues long. The germline V gene encodes CDR1 MNHEY and CDR2 SMNVEV (reference sequence). In nucleotides, the CDR3 is TGTGCCAGCAGTTTAAACATAGACTATGGCTACACCTTC. Translation: CASSLNIDYGYTF.

V is TRBV9 and J is TRBJ2-3, with 7 positions matching TRBD1. The CDR3 loop spans 14 amino acids. Losses at the gene ends were 3 bases for V and 5 bases for J; bases not matched to a gene: 6. The germline V gene has CDR1 SGDLS and CDR2 YYNGEE. The CDR3 DNA follows: TGTGCCAGCAGCGCGGAAGACAGGGTAGATACGCAGTATTTT. Amino acids: CASSAEDRVDTQYF.

V usage is TRBV7-6 and J usage is TRBJ1-6; D gene ambiguous. CDR3 length: 13 residues. Germline-derived CDR1 and CDR2 are SGHVS and FNYEAQ. V was cut by 8 bases and J by 6 bases, with 11 bases left in between. The CDR3 DNA reads as TGTGCCAGCGCTGGGCCTTTTAATTCACCCCTCCACTTT. Amino acids: CASAGPFNSPLHF.

The V call is TRBV4-1, the J call TRBJ2-3; weak D call: TRBD1 (5 bases). V was clipped by 1 base and J by 2 bases, with 10 bases between them. The CDR3 covers 15 residues. CDR1 and CDR2 (germline): MGHRA, YSYEKL. The CDR3 region is CASSQGGWDTDTQYF. In nucleotides, the CDR3 is TGCGCCAGCAGCCAAGGGGGCTGGGACACAGATACGCAGTATTTT.

This clone was seen just once. At the DNA level, this CDR3 is encoded by other sequences in the same sample as well. V gene TRBV28 combines with J gene TRBJ1-5, with D perhaps TRBD1 (6 bases). The CDR3 covers 14 residues. From germline, CDR1 is MDHEN and CDR2 SYDVKM. V lost 6 bases and J 5 bases, leaving 14 bases between the germline ends. The CDR3 is CASSSRGWDQPQHF. The CDR3 bases are TGTGCCAGCAGCTCCAGGGGATGGGATCAGCCCCAGCATTTT.

V gene TRBV19 combines with J gene TRBJ2-2; the D call may be TRBD1 or TRBD2 (5 bases each). The V end lost 3 bases, the J end lost 9 bases, and 17 bases lay between the germline ends. Germline-derived CDR1 and CDR2 are LNHDA and SQIVND (reference sequence). The CDR3 runs to 15 residues. The DNA of the CDR3 is TGTGCCAGTAGTATTTGGGACGAGGTTGAACGGGAGCTGTTTTTT. It codes for CASSIWDEVERELFF.

The chain couples TRBV5-1 to TRBJ1-1; unclear D gene. V lost 4 bases to trimming and J lost 5 bases, with 12 bases between them. The CDR3 consists of 13 residues. CDR1 is SGHRS and CDR2 is YFSETQ in the germline V gene. CDR3 coding DNA: TGCGCCAGCAGCGTGGGCCGGGGAACTGAAGCTTTCTTT. Its translation is CASSVGRGTEAFF. The variable domain in full, with the rest retrieved from reference TRBV5-1 and TRBJ1-1, is KAGVTQTPRYLIKTRGQQVTLSCSPISGHRSVSWYQQTPGQGLQFLFEYFSETQRNKGNFPGRFSGRQFSNSRSEMNVSTLELGDSALYLCASSVGRGTEAFFGQGTRLTVV.

This clone was found once. This chain joins TRBV11-2 and TRBJ2-5, with 7 bases that match TRBD1. The germline gives CDR1 SGHAT, CDR2 FQNNGV. CDR3 size: 19 residues. Trimming at V came to 4 bases and at J to 1 base, leaving 18 bases not matched to a gene. The CDR3: CASSSGQANRYQPQETQYF. In DNA form, the CDR3 reads TGTGCCAGCAGCTCCGGACAGGCGAATCGTTATCAGCCCCAAGAGACCCAGTACTTC.

This clone was detected once. The V call is TRBV5-4, the J call TRBJ2-2, with TRBD2 identical over 10 bases. There are 17 residues in the CDR3. V shed 4 bases and J 3 bases; nucleotides not matched to a gene: 9. Germline loops: CDR1 SGHNT, CDR2 YYREEE (reference sequence). Written as DNA, the CDR3 is TGTGCCAGCAGCCCTAGTGGACTAGCGGCTGACACCGGGGAGCTGTTTTTT. It is translated as CASSPSGLAADTGELFF.

CDR3 amino acids: CASSANTGDEQYF. The CDR3, as DNA: TGTGCCAGCAGCGCGAACACTGGGGACGAGCAGTACTTC. This chain links TRBV7-9 with TRBJ2-7, with D unresolved. Trimming removed 5 bases at V and 5 bases at J, with 13 bases between. This CDR3 is built from 13 residues. Per germline, CDR1 SEHNR and CDR2 FQNEAQ (reference sequence). Drawing the rest from reference TRBV7-9 and TRBJ2-7, the complete variable domain is DTGVSQNPRHKITKRGQNVTFRCDPISEHNRLYWYRQTLGQGPEFLTYFQNEAQLEKSRLLSDRFSAERPKGSFSTLEIQRTEQGDSAMYLCASSANTGDEQYFGPGTRLTVT.

Notes on this clone: Other DNA variants within this sample encode the same CDR3. The genes are TRBV9 and TRBJ2-7; TRBD1 aligns across 10 bases. Trimming cost V 2 bases and J 6 bases; bases outside gene matches: 5. Germline CDR1 and CDR2: SGDLS and YYNGEE. The CDR3 contains 14 residues. As DNA, the CDR3 is TGTGCCAGCAGCGTTGGGACAGGGGTATCCGAGCAGTACTTC. Its protein product is CASSVGTGVSEQYF.

The chain has TRBV7-2 and TRBJ2-1; 14 bases align to TRBD2. The CDR3 is 16 residues long. The J segment lost 4 bases and the V segment lost 5 bases, leaving 4 bases of the junction unmatched. Germline loops: CDR1 SGHTA, CDR2 FQGNSA. CDR3 bases: TGTGCCAGCAGCCCTTGGACTAGCGGGAGGTACAATGAGCAGTTCTTC. It codes for CASSPWTSGRYNEQFF.

The V gene is TRBV2, the J gene TRBJ2-7; D perhaps matches TRBD1 (6 bases). Germline V gene sequence: CDR1 SNHLY, CDR2 FYNNEI. CDR3 size: 18 residues. The V gene lost 7 bases and the J gene lost 0 bases, with 25 bases spanning the gap. The CDR3 DNA follows: TGTGCCAGCACCCGACAGGCTGCCGACGAACCGAGCTCCTACGAGCAGTACTTC. Its translation is CASTRQAADEPSSYEQYF.

The chain combines TRBV7-9 with TRBJ2-5; no clear D. Germline-derived CDR1 and CDR2 are SEHNR and FQNEAQ (reference sequence). The CDR3 consists of 12 residues. Trimming took off 5 bases at V and 4 bases at J, with 8 bases between the two ends. CDR3 coding DNA: TGTGCCAGCAGCCCCAAGGCAGAGACCCAGTACTTC. Amino acids: CASSPKAETQYF.